This T cell receptor (beta chain) was retrieved from a study of OX40 agonist ivuxolimab in advanced cancers. Whole-study context: Patients treated during dose escalation were battling hepatocellular carcinoma, melanoma, renal cell or head and neck cancer. Study-wide points: The antigens recognized by the expanded peripheral T cells, that is their antigen specificity, were not determined. Partial responders treated at 0.1-3.0 mg/kg exhibited clonal expansion among the lowest measured.

Looked up from germline, CDR1 is MGHRA and CDR2 is YSYEKL. The CDR3 is made up of 16 amino acids. V lost 1 base and J 4 bases, leaving 14 bases between the germline ends. Turning to this clone: What it binds is unknown.

Sequenced by immunoSEQ multiplex PCR; TCRdb stores in-frame clones only, minus some. The repertoire has more than 70,000 clones, about 90% of them found once; the top ten carry more than 8.5%. Specimen: CD4+ or CD8+ T cells sorted from blood, collected in a trial of the OX40 agonist ivuxolimab. The chain has TRBV4-1 and TRBJ1-3; maybe TRBD1 (5 bases). This clonotype originated in an adult with an advanced solid tumor such as melanoma, head and neck, liver or kidney cancer. The DNA for the CDR3 is TGCGCCAGCAGCCAAGGACCAGGGCGATCCGGAAACACCATATATTTT. This encodes CASSQGPGRSGNTIYF.